Reported below is one T cell receptor beta chain. Its cognate antigen is unknown. The assay was immunoSEQ multiplex PCR, and TCRdb's table has in-frame clones only and misses some. The repertoire includes tens of thousands of clones, around 90% of them detected once, and 2.1% sits in the top ten. This specimen belongs to a study of cytomegalovirus exposure and HLA in healthy donors. Study-wide context: In a later analysis, the approximately 110 validation repertoires were reported to have used the same platform as the 550 to 850 first-cohort repertoires.

The V and J ends lost 10 bases and 6 bases, in that order; junction bases with no gene match: 15. CDR1 and CDR2 from the germline V gene are SNHLY and FYNNEI. This CDR3 has 14 amino acids. The study drew the donors from its roughly 120-subject validation cohort, separate from the 666-subject first cohort. Overall study findings and caveats: The classifier, whose performance was assessed in both the original and validation cohorts, reportedly diagnosed cytomegalovirus status with high specificity and sensitivity. The investigators catalogued 150 to 200 TCR beta chains as cytomegalovirus-associated.

The origin of this receptor is a man under 40 in good health and CMV-seronegative. The sequencing sample was made of PBMCs. The chain uses TRBV2 and TRBJ2-7; 7 bases agree with TRBD1. The CDR3 sequence is CAIIKEDRRIEQYF. The CDR3 coding sequence is TGTGCCATCATTAAGGAGGACAGGAGGATCGAGCAGTACTTC.